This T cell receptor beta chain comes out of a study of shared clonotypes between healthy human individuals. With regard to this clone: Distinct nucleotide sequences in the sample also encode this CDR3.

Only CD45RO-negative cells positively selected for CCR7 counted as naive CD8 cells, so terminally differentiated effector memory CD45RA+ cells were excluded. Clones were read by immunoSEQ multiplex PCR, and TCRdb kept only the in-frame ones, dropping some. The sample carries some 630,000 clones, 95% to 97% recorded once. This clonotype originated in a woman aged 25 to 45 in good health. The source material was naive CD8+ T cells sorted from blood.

The CDR3 region is CASSIRGMNTEAFF. As DNA, the CDR3 is TGTGCCAGCAGCATCAGGGGGATGAACACTGAAGCTTTCTTT. The chain couples TRBV28 to TRBJ1-1; 7 positions match TRBD1. The CDR3 consists of 14 residues. Germline loops: CDR1 MDHEN, CDR2 SYDVKM. V lost 6 bases and J lost 0; bases outside the gene matches: 4.